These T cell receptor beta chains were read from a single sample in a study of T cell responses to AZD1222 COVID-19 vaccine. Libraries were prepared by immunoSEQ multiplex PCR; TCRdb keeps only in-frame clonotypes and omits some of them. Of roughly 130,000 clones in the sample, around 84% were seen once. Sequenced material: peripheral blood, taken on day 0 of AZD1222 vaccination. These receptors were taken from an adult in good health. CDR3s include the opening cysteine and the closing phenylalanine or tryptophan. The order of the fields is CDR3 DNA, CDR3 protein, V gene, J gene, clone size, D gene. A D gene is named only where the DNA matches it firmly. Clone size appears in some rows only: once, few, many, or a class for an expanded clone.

DNA: TGTGCCAGCTCACCACGGGTCCCGGGACAACATTCACCCCTCCACTTT; CDR3: CASSPRVPGQHSPLHF; V: TRBV18; J: TRBJ1-6; size: -; D: -
DNA: TGTGCCAGCAGTTACGTAGCGGGGACCTACGAGCAGTACTTC; CDR3: CASSYVAGTYEQYF; V: TRBV6-5; J: TRBJ2-7; size: -; D: TRBD2
DNA: TGTGCCAGCAGCCGAATTAGCGGGGGGTCCTACAATGAGCAGTTCTTC; CDR3: CASSRISGGSYNEQFF; V: TRBV3-1/TRBV3-2; J: TRBJ2-1; size: -; D: TRBD2
DNA: TGCAGTGCTAGTACTAGCGGCAACCACGAGCAGTACTTC; CDR3: CSASTSGNHEQYF; V: TRBV20-1; J: TRBJ2-7; size: -; D: TRBD2
DNA: TGTGCCAGTAGTACGATATATTATTTGGGACAAGACTATGGCTACACCTTC; CDR3: CASSTIYYLGQDYGYTF; V: TRBV19; J: TRBJ1-2; size: -; D: -
DNA: TGTGCCAGCAGCTTATACACTGAAGCTTTCTTT; CDR3: CASSLYTEAFF; V: TRBV11-1; J: TRBJ1-1; size: once; D: -
DNA: TGTGCCTCACCCACGACGGTGTCCTATAATTCACCCCTCCACTTT; CDR3: CASPTTVSYNSPLHF; V: TRBV30; J: TRBJ1-6; size: -; D: -
DNA: TGTGCCAGCACCCTTAGCGGGGGGGCGGGAGATACGCAGTATTTT; CDR3: CASTLSGGAGDTQYF; V: TRBV6-5; J: TRBJ2-3; size: -; D: TRBD2
DNA: TGTGCCAGCAGTGCATGGGCCAATCAGCCCCAGCATTTT; CDR3: CASSAWANQPQHF; V: TRBV6-4; J: TRBJ1-5; size: -; D: -
DNA: TGTGCCAGTAGTGGTCGTGGGCCCGACTATGGCTACACCTTC; CDR3: CASSGRGPDYGYTF; V: TRBV19; J: TRBJ1-2; size: -; D: -
DNA: TGCGCCAGCAGCTTACCCGGGAGAATCCAGCCCCAGCATTTT; CDR3: CASSLPGRIQPQHF; V: TRBV4-1; J: TRBJ1-5; size: -; D: -
DNA: TGTGCCAGCGGGACAGGGGGCTACAATGAGCAGTTCTTC; CDR3: CASGTGGYNEQFF; V: TRBV2; J: TRBJ2-1; size: -; D: TRBD1
DNA: TGTGCCAGCAGCCGGGAAAATTCACCCCTCCACTTT; CDR3: CASSRENSPLHF; V: TRBV11-2; J: TRBJ1-6; size: -; D: -
DNA: TGCGCCAGCAGCCAATGGGACAGCCCTAACTATGGCTACACCTTC; CDR3: CASSQWDSPNYGYTF; V: TRBV4-3; J: TRBJ1-2; size: -; D: TRBD1
DNA: TGTGCCAGTAAACGAGGGCCGGGGACCTACGAGCAGTACTTC; CDR3: CASKRGPGTYEQYF; V: TRBV19; J: TRBJ2-7; size: -; D: -
DNA: TGTGCCAGCAGTATAAGTAACTATGGCTACACCTTC; CDR3: CASSISNYGYTF; V: TRBV12-3/TRBV12-4; J: TRBJ1-2; size: -; D: -
DNA: TGTGCCAGCAGCTTAGGACAGGGGGCAGATACGCAGTATTTT; CDR3: CASSLGQGADTQYF; V: TRBV7-2; J: TRBJ2-3; size: -; D: TRBD1
DNA: TGCGCCAGCAGCCAAGGACCTCTCGCGGGAAGGCGCAATGAGCAGTTCTTC; CDR3: CASSQGPLAGRRNEQFF; V: TRBV4-1; J: TRBJ2-1; size: -; D: -
DNA: TGTGCCAGCAGCCGACAGTCTAATCAGCCCCAGCATTTT; CDR3: CASSRQSNQPQHF; V: TRBV7-9; J: TRBJ1-5; size: -; D: -
DNA: TGCGCCAGCAGCCAAGATACAGGGATGGGGGAGACCCAGTACTTC; CDR3: CASSQDTGMGETQYF; V: TRBV4-3; J: TRBJ2-5; size: -; D: -
DNA: TGTGCCAGTGCGGGGTACCAAGAGACCCAGTACTTC; CDR3: CASAGYQETQYF; V: TRBV28; J: TRBJ2-5; size: -; D: -
DNA: TGTGCCAGCAGCCAAGATCACCAAAACTATGGCTACACCTTC; CDR3: CASSQDHQNYGYTF; V: TRBV14; J: TRBJ1-2; size: -; D: -
DNA: TGTGCCAGCTCACCACCAGGAGGAAACACCATATATTTT; CDR3: CASSPPGGNTIYF; V: TRBV18; J: TRBJ1-3; size: -; D: -
DNA: TGTGCCAGCAGTTTATCAGGCGCGGGCAGTGTCTATGGCTACACCTTC; CDR3: CASSLSGAGSVYGYTF; V: TRBV27; J: TRBJ1-2; size: -; D: -
DNA: TGTGCCAGTAGTATAGATCTCATCCCGCGATATTATACCACTGAAGCTTTCTTT; CDR3: CASSIDLIPRYYTTEAFF; V: TRBV19; J: TRBJ1-1; size: -; D: -
DNA: TGTGCCAGCAGGCATATCGGGGCGGGCTATGGCTACACCTTC; CDR3: CASRHIGAGYGYTF; V: TRBV27; J: TRBJ1-2; size: -; D: -
DNA: TGTGCCAGCAGCTTGGGGTATTGGGGTAGCATTGGCACAGATACGCAGTATTTT; CDR3: CASSLGYWGSIGTDTQYF; V: TRBV5-6; J: TRBJ2-3; size: -; D: -
DNA: TGTGCCAGCAGCCAAAAAATGGCGGGAACTGAAGCTTTCTTT; CDR3: CASSQKMAGTEAFF; V: TRBV5-5; J: TRBJ1-1; size: once; D: -
DNA: TGTGCCAGCAGCTTTACCGCCCGAGGGAAGGGACAGGACACTGAAGCTTTCTTT; CDR3: CASSFTARGKGQDTEAFF; V: TRBV21-1; J: TRBJ1-1; size: few; D: -
DNA: TGCGCCAGCAGCCGAGGACAGAATAATGAAAAACTGTTTTTT; CDR3: CASSRGQNNEKLFF; V: TRBV5-1; J: TRBJ1-4; size: -; D: -
DNA: TGCAGCGCTCAGGGCAAGAACACTGAAGCTTTCTTT; CDR3: CSAQGKNTEAFF; V: TRBV29-1; J: TRBJ1-1; size: -; D: -